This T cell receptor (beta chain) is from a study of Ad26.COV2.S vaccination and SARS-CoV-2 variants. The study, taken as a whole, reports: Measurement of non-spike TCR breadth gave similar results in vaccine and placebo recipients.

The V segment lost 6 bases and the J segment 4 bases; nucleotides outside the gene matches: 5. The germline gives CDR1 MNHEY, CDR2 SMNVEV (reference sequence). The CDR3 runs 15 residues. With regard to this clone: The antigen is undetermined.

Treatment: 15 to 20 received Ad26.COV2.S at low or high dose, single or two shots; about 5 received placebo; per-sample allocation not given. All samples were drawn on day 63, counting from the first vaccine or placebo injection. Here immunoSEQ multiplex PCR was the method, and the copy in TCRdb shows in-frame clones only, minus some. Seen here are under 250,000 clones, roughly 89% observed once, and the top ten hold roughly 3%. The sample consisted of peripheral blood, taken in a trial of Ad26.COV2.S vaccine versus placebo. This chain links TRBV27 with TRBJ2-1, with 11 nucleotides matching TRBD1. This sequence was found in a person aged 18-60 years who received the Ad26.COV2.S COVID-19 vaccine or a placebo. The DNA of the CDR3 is TGTGCCAGCAGGTCCGGGACAGGGGGGTACAATGAGCAGTTCTTC. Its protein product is CASRSGTGGYNEQFF.